The present TCR beta chain was sequenced within a study of T cell clonotyping in hematopoietic cell transplantation. Turning to the study itself: Recipients' pretransplant samples followed cytoreduction. Study-wide results and limits: CD4 and CD8 repertoire contributions could not be separated without sorting. Broader posttransplant TCR repertoire diversity was predicted by graft donor and pretransplant recipient Inverse Simpson Index values. At the given depth, recipient repertoires were over 95% de novo clonotypes.

This clone was picked up a small number of times. Its specificity is unknown. As for time point: recipient sample about 28 days before transplant, after cytoreduction. Here immunoSEQ multiplex PCR was the method, and the copy in TCRdb shows in-frame clones only, minus some. Of 45,000 or so clones in the sample, 80% to 85% were seen once. CDR1 SEHNR and CDR2 FQNEAQ come from the germline V gene (reference sequence). Trimming removed 4 bases from V and 3 bases from J, with 12 bases in between. The CDR3 is 14 residues long. This sequence originates from a man aged 60 to 75 with myelodysplastic syndrome. Some clones in this sample may be carry-over from other donors' samples. The sequences come from peripheral blood mononuclear cells, collected before stem cell transplant. The J gene is TRBJ1-1, the V gene TRBV7-9, with unresolved D. The CDR3 here is CASSSTLSYTEAFF. DNA of the CDR3: TGTGCCAGCAGCTCAACCTTGAGTTACACTGAAGCTTTCTTT. Variable domain in full (rest from reference TRBV7-9 and TRBJ1-1): DTGVSQNPRHKITKRGQNVTFRCDPISEHNRLYWYRQTLGQGPEFLTYFQNEAQLEKSRLLSDRFSAERPKGSFSTLEIQRTEQGDSAMYLCASSSTLSYTEAFFGQGTRLTVV.